This T cell receptor (beta chain) was profiled in a study of blood T cell repertoires in COVID-19. About the research overall: Whether acute or convalescent, the COVID-19 samples came from the United States, Italy and Spain.

Per the original methods: Amplifying reference gene primers gave estimates of nucleated cell counts. Libraries were prepared by immunoSEQ multiplex PCR; TCRdb keeps only in-frame clonotypes and omits some of them. That table furnishes V, J and clone size, whereas the DNA furnished D and trimming. The sample consists of around 25,000 clones, roughly 90% of them appearing once. Germline trimming cut 7 bases from V and 5 bases from J; bases unmatched to any gene: 10. The CDR3 sequence is 14 residues long. The germline V gene encodes CDR1 SGHRS and CDR2 YFSETQ. This chain joins TRBV5-1 and TRBJ2-7; 9 bases are shared with TRBD1. Sequencing input: peripheral blood. The TCR sequence derives from a human donor with active COVID-19. The donor label of this sample is uncertain. As DNA, the CDR3 is TGCGCCAGCGGCAACAGGGGGCGGTTGGACGAGCAGTACTTC. The encoded protein is CASGNRGRLDEQYF.